This T cell receptor (beta chain) was recorded in a study of shared clonotypes between healthy human individuals. Study details: Per-donor plates numbered three CD4 naive, three CD4 memory, two CD8 naive and one CD8 memory. Findings and limits, study-wide: Researchers found naive subsets generally carried larger estimated richness than memory subsets.

Genomic DNA of each subset was evenly split across several immunoSEQ plates. Authors' methods: Junction-only sequences produced by ImmunoSEQ had no quality scores, so filtering differed. Sequenced by immunoSEQ multiplex PCR; TCRdb stores in-frame clones only, minus some. That table furnishes V, J and clone size, whereas the DNA furnished D and trimming. This table has more than 2 million clones, almost 96% appearing once. On this clone itself: Its antigen is still unknown.

Sequencing was carried out using naive CD4+ T cells sorted from blood. Sample subset: CD45RA+ positively selected. The origin of this receptor is a man aged 18 to 30 in good health.

CDR3 in DNA: TGCGCCAGCAGCCAAGAAGGTTCAGGGGTTCAGCCCCAGCATTTT. It translates to CASSQEGSGVQPQHF. The J gene is TRBJ1-5, the V gene TRBV4-1; perhaps TRBD1 as D (6 bases). The CDR3 spans 15 residues. Germline assignment: CDR1 MGHRA and CDR2 YSYEKL. V shed 0 bases and J shed 6 bases, with 12 bases lying between them.